This TCR beta chain was sequenced in a study of cytomegalovirus exposure and HLA in healthy donors listed by TCRdb under 2017. Some background on the complete study: In an earlier analysis of under 600 of the donors, under 300 Gb of sequence data and 90 million to 120 million unique TCR beta sequences from 150 million to 200 million T cells were reported. An early release that covered roughly 600 HLA-typed donors contained around 300 gigabases of sequencing data and around 85 million unique TCR sequences. Among the roughly 370 genotyped donors, approximately 76% belonged to the genetic ancestry cluster associated with self-reported Caucasian donors. The study aimed to test whether signatures of past pathogen exposure could be identified by cataloging public T cell receptors. Using immunosequencing, the study profiled T cell repertoires from fewer than 700 subjects and related those repertoires to cytomegalovirus serostatus. Along with the approximately 700-subject first cohort, a separate validation cohort of over a hundred different subjects was used. To predict cytomegalovirus infection status, the study combined high-throughput TCR immunosequencing, statistical association of individual TCRs with disease status, and machine learning. A later analysis re-analyzed previously published TCR beta repertoires from 650 to 800 donors and added high-resolution HLA genotyping to study TCR occurrence patterns. Rather than drawing on any new phenotypic data, the later analysis identified candidate immune exposures from TCR beta sequences and the way those sequences occurred across donors. In an earlier analysis of around 540 of the donors, high-throughput TCR beta sequencing was used to judge whether each TCR beta V gene segment behaved as functional or pseudogenic. Alongside the repertoire data, information on donor age, sex, ethnicity and CMV serostatus was compiled. Genome-wide SNP genotypes for about three fifths of the roughly 670 donors were used in a later genetic analysis, which treated that subset as a discovery cohort. Every repertoire in the discovery cohort had been generated on one and the same sequencing platform. Both class I and class II loci were covered by HLA typing, at four-digit resolution. Typing coverage varied by locus: roughly 620-640 donors for A, B, C, DRB1 and DQB1; approximately 500 for DQA1; approximately 570 for DPA1; around 490 for DPB1. Roughly 5 DR-DQ haplotypes were handled as single units for association and clustering, since linkage in the cohort was strong. Among roughly 400 genotyped donors of the cohort, an average of roughly 240,000 unique TCR beta nucleotide sequences were sequenced per donor, around 20% of them non-productive.

Preparation of the library involved the immunoSEQ multiplex PCR assay. A mixture of 60 forward primers for TCR Vbeta segments and 13 reverse primers for TCR Jbeta segments was used in the multiplex PCR. The CDR3 region of rearranged TCR beta genes was amplified from genomic DNA with a multiplex PCR assay. On the Illumina HiSeq System, the amplified TCR beta libraries were sequenced as 87-base-pair reads. As for the original processing: In a later analysis, 77 million or so unique TCR beta chains were counted across the roughly 700 repertoires, and roughly 10 million of these chains were shared by at least two donors. To remove PCR and sequencing errors, raw reads were error-corrected and collapsed into unique sequences using a nearest-neighbor algorithm that merged closely related sequences. CDR3 sequences were aligned to IMGT reference sequences to assign V, D and J gene segments. For a sequence to be retained, at least a six-nucleotide match to both a V gene segment and a J gene segment was required. Rearrangements were called productive when the CDR3 lacked stop codons and stayed in frame with V and J; all others were non-productive. Following IMGT convention, CDR3 was defined as the stretch from the second conserved V-encoded cysteine up to the conserved J-encoded phenylalanine. In an earlier analysis of roughly 580 of the donors, sequences lacking an unambiguous match to a single V gene segment were excluded. In an earlier analysis of around 600 of the donors, V segments were called functional above 56.7% productive rearrangements and were called segregating when the between-donor standard deviation exceeded 5%. A statistical classification framework was developed to diagnose cytomegalovirus status using the catalog of TCR beta chain sequences. V and J gene assignment, in a later analysis, came from comparing TCR nucleotide sequences with IMGT/GENE-DB human TR gene sequences. The TCRdist pipeline was used in a later analysis to assign CDR3 sequences and most-parsimonious VDJ recombination scenarios. A later analysis defined each TCR beta chain by its CDR3 amino acid sequence plus V-gene family, and excluded reads lacking a unique V-gene family. In a later analysis, around 650 highly shared, low-generation-probability nucleotide sequences were removed to address suspected cross-contamination and a sequencing artifact. In a later analysis, a clonal expansion index for each public chain was calculated from normalized within-repertoire ranks of inferred template counts. A later analysis computed generation probabilities with a VDJ recombination model fitted to out-of-frame rearrangements, and checked the results against IGoR. A later analysis scored TCR-TCR, TCR-HLA and TCR-CMV co-occurrence with hypergeometric tests, applying a repertoire-size bias correction to TCR pairs. A later analysis estimated false discovery rates by permuting HLA or CMV assignments 20 times. A later analysis grouped co-occurring TCRs with DBSCAN, adding TCRdist sequence similarity when clustering within HLA-allele-positive subsets. Repertoires with fewer than 30,000 or more than 120,000 public chains were left out of co-occurrence clustering, as were four to six repertoires with anomalous nucleotide sharing. This is the immuneACCESS table as TCRdb keeps it, with only in-frame sequences that have V and J called. A part of the clones is gone; compared with another copy, unresolved V genes explain less than half, and the rest is unexplained. V and J calls and clone size come straight from that table; D and trimming were deduced from the DNA. The sample contains approximately 150,000 clones, 72% of them found a single time. The ten largest clones represent roughly 2.1% of the sample.

Concerning this clone itself: The antigen it recognizes is unknown. No clone much larger than this one lies a single base away; base qualities are absent.

The cohort comprised approximately 700 healthy bone marrow donors. At the time of sampling, all cohort members were nominally healthy, though unrecorded immune exposures were likely present. The donor was CMV seronegative and was included in the group of a few hundred seronegative cohort members. Every donor gave a peripheral blood sample, and the peripheral blood mononuclear cells from that sample were used for TCR beta sequencing. The Qiagen DNeasy Blood Extraction Kit was used to extract genomic DNA from the blood cell samples. What the research found in general, with its limitations: Broadly in line with IMGT annotations, most TCR beta V segments showed up in productive rearrangements about 87% or about 30% of the time in an earlier analysis of under 700 of the donors. In vitro tests confirmed that a few of the cytomegalovirus-associated TCR beta chains recognize cytomegalovirus antigens. According to the authors, the approach could potentially be generalized to other disease states and immunological phenotypes. A cluster of highly shared sequence variants was judged likely to be a technical artifact of the sequencing pipeline. In a later genetic analysis, fewer N-insertions in productive TCRs were reported among donors in an Asian-associated ancestry cluster than the roughly 700-donor mean. A further reported finding was that TCR beta sequences accurately predicted the HLA-A and HLA-B alleles for most subjects in the first cohort. Compared with equally common non-associated chains, HLA-associated TCR beta chains in a later analysis were more clonally expanded and had lower generation probabilities. Immune exposure information for the cohort was limited to CMV serostatus. Most CMV-associated TCR beta chains appeared to be HLA-restricted in a later analysis, and the HLA associations seemed to be driven largely by CMV exposure. About 17 rarely observed V segments, including chromosome 9 orphons, were excluded from the earlier analysis of approximately 600 of the donors because counts were too low. HLA typing was unavailable for some donors at each locus, so association tests used only the typed subset. In a later analysis, some 18,000 TCR beta sequences were associated with specific HLA alleles at a false discovery rate of 0.05. According to a later analysis, parvovirus B19, influenza, CMV and Epstein-Barr virus appeared linked to several top co-occurrence clusters. Linkage disequilibrium might explain the correlated functional status among segregating V segments, but an unknown experimental factor could not be excluded. Roughly uniform sequencing depth across donors was assumed in presence/absence analyses, although this assumption may not hold. Cytomegalovirus status was reported to be diagnosed by the classifier with high specificity and sensitivity in both the original and validation cohorts. V-gene and J-gene trimming of TCR beta chains was associated with a missense DCLRE1C variant in a later genetic analysis, and the association was replicated in an independent cohort. In a later analysis, the rate of TCR association differed among HLA loci, with DRB1 alleles having the most associated TCRs and HLA-C alleles having the fewest. Assigning TCR associations to individual alleles was difficult when HLA alleles, especially DR and DQ, strongly co-occurred. Most TCR sequences were observed very rarely across donors, whereas some public TCRs were present in many individuals. A total of around 150 TCR beta chains were listed by the study as associated with cytomegalovirus. The cohort was sequenced for TCR beta chains only, and without alpha or paired-chain data the features that could be detected were limited.

Sequenced: PBMCs. The TCR comes from a man aged 35 to 55 in good health and CMV-seronegative.

The CDR3 has the sequence CASSSGSPTEAFF. The bases read TGTGCCAGCAGCTCCGGGTCGCCAACTGAAGCTTTCTTT. The sequence is built from TRBV11-2 and TRBJ1-1, with no confident D gene call. Reading the germline V gene gives CDR1 SGHAT and CDR2 FQNNGV. CDR3 length: 13 amino acids, cysteine to phenylalanine. Only the CDR3 part of the read is kept: 39 bases, read in frame from the first base. The trim is 4 bases for V and 5 bases for J, with a gap of 11 bases between the germline ends.